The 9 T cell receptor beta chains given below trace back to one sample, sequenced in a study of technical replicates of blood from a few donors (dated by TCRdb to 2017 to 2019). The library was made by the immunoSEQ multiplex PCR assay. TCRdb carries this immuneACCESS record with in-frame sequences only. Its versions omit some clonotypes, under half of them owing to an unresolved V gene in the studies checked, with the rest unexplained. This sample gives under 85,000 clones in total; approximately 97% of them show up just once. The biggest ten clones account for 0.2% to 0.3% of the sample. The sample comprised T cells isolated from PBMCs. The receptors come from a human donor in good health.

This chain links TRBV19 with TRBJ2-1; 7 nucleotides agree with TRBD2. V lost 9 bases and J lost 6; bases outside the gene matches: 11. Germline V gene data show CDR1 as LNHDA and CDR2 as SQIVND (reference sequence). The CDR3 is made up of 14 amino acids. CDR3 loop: CASSLGGLLNEQFF. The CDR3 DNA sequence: TGTGCCAGCTCCTTGGGAGGGCTACTCAATGAGCAGTTCTTC.

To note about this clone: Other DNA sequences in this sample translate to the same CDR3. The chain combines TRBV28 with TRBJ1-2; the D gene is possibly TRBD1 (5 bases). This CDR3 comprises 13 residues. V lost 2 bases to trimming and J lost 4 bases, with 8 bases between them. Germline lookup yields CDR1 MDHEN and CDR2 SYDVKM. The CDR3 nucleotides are TGTGCCAGCAGTTTAGAGCAGGGCTATGGCTACACCTTC. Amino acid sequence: CASSLEQGYGYTF.

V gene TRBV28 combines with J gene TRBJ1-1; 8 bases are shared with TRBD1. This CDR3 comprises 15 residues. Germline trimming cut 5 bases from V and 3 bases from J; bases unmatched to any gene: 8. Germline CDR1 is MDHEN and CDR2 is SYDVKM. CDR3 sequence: CASSGGQVPYTEAFF. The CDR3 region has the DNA TGTGCCAGCAGTGGGGGACAGGTCCCTTACACTGAAGCTTTCTTT.

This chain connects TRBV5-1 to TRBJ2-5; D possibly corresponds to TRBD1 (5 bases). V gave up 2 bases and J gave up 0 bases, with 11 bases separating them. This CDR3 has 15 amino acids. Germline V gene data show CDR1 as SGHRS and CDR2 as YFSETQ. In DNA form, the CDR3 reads TGCGCCAGCAGCTTTTCCCGCAGGGACCAAGAGACCCAGTACTTC. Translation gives CASSFSRRDQETQYF.

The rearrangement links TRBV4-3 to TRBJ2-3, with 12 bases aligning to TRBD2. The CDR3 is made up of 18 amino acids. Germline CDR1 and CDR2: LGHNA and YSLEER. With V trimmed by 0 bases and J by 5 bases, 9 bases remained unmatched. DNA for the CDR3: TGCGCCAGCAGCCAAGAATTTTCTAGCGGGAGGGCCATAGATACGCAGTATTTT. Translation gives CASSQEFSSGRAIDTQYF.

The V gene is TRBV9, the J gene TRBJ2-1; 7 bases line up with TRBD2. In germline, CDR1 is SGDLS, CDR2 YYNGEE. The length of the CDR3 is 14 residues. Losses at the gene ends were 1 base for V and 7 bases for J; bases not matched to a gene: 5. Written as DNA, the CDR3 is TGTGCCAGCAGCGTATGGGTTAGCGGGAATGAGCAGTTCTTC. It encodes CASSVWVSGNEQFF.

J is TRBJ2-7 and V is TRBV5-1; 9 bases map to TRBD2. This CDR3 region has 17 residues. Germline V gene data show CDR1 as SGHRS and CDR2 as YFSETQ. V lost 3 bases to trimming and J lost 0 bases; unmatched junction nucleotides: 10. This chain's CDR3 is CASSSRTSGPDSYEQYF. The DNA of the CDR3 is TGCGCCAGCAGCTCCCGTACTAGCGGGCCCGACTCCTACGAGCAGTACTTC.

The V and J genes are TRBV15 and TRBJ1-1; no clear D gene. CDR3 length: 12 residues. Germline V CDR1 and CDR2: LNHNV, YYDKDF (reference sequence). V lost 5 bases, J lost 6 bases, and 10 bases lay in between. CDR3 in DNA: TGTGCCACCAGCCCCGCCGGGGCTGAAGCTTTCTTT. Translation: CATSPAGAEAFF.

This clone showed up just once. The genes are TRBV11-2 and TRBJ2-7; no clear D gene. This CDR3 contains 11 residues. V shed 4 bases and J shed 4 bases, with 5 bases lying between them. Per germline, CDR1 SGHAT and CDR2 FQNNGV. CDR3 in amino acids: CASSSVYEQYF. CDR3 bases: TGTGCCAGCAGCTCAGTATACGAGCAGTACTTC.